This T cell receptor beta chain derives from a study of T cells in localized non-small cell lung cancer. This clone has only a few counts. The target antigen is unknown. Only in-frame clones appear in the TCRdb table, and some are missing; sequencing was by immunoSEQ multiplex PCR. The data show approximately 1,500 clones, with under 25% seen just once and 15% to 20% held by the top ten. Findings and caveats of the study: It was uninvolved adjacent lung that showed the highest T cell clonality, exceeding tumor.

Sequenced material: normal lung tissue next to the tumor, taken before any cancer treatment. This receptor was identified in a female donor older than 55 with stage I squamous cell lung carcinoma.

In DNA form, the CDR3 reads TGTGCCAGCAGGGACGAGGGGGCGTTAGATACGCAGTATTTT. The encoded protein is CASRDEGALDTQYF. The J gene is TRBJ2-3, the V gene TRBV2, with 7 bases that match TRBD1. J lost 5 bases, V lost 6 bases, and 8 bases had no gene match. Germline CDR1 SNHLY, CDR2 FYNNEI. This CDR3 is built from 14 residues. Variable domain in full (rest from reference TRBV2 and TRBJ2-3): EPEVTQTPSHQVTQMGQEVILRCVPISNHLYFYWYRQILGQKVEFLVSFYNNEISEKSEIFDDQFSVERPDGSNFTLKIRSTKLEDSAMYFCASRDEGALDTQYFGPGTRLTVL.